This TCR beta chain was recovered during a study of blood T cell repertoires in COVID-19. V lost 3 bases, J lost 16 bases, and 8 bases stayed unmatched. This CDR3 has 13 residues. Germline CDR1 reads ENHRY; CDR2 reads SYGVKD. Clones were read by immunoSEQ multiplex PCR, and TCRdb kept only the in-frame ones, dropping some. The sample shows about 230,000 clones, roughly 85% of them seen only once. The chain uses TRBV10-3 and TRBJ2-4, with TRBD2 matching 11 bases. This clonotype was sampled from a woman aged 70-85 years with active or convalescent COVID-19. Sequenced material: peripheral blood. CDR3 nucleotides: TGTGCCATCAGTGAAAGACCTAGCGGGGGGCCTTACTTC. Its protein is CAISERPSGGPYF.